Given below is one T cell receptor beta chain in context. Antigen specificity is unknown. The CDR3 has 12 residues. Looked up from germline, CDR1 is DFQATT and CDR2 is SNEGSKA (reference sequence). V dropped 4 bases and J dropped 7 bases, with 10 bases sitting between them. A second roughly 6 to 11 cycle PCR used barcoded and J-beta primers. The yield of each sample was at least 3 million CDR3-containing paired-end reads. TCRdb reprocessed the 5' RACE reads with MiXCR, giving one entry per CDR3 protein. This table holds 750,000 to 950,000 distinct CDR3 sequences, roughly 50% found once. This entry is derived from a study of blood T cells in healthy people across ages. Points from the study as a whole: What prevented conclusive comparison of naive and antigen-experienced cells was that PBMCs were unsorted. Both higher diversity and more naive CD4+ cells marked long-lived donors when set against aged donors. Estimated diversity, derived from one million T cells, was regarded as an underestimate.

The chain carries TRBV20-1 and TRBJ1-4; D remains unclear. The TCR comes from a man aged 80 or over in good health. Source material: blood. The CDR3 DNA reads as TGCAGTGCTATCGCGACCACTGAAAAACTGTTTTTT. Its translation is CSAIATTEKLFF.